Reported below is one T cell receptor (beta chain). This CDR3 spans 14 amino acids. The germline gives CDR1 LGHDT, CDR2 YNNKEL (reference sequence). The junction had 6 bases not matched to a gene; V was cut back by 2 bases and J by 8 bases. These data come from a study of T cells in Graves' hyperthyroidism and ophthalmopathy. Amplified regions were TCR beta CDR3 sequences from RNA transcripts. First-round RT-PCR with HTBI primers amplified the TCR CDR3 region. A single record per CDR3 protein comes from TCRdb applying MiXCR to the multiplex PCR reads. The sample has over 700,000 distinct CDR3 sequences, approximately 19% seen once; the top ten hold over 15%.

This TCR came from a woman aged 45-65 years with Graves' hyperthyroidism that later progressed to Graves' ophthalmopathy. V and J are TRBV3-1 and TRBJ2-1; 7 bases are a match to TRBD1. Material: blood. The CDR3 DNA follows: TGTGCCAGCAGCCAAACGACAGGGTGGTATGAGCAGTTCTTC. This encodes CASSQTTGWYEQFF.